These 7 T cell receptor beta chains were sequenced from one sample in a study of identical twins. TCRdb independently ran MiXCR on the 5' RACE reads; one entry per CDR3 protein. The sample has 350,000 to 400,000 distinct CDR3 sequences; around 9.7% are singletons. Sequencing was carried out using naive T cells sorted from blood. The receptors originated from a woman between 45 and 65 years old in good health.

V gene TRBV11-2 combines with J gene TRBJ1-1; no definite D call. CDR3 size: 12 residues. The V end lost 6 bases, the J end lost 5 bases, and 10 bases lay between the germline ends. From germline, CDR1 is SGHAT and CDR2 FQNNGV. The CDR3 DNA follows: TGTGCCAGCAGGCATCGAGGGACTGAAGCTTTCTTT. Translated: CASRHRGTEAFF.

V gene TRBV6-5 combines with J gene TRBJ2-7; possible D gene TRBD1, 6 bases. Trimming pared 10 bases from V and 3 bases from J, leaving 13 bases between. Germline-derived CDR1 and CDR2 are MNHEY and SVGAGI. The CDR3 has 12 residues. The CDR3: CATWDTHYEQYV. CDR3 coding DNA: TGTGCCACTTGGGACACACACTACGAGCAGTACGTC.

The V call is TRBV6-1, the J call TRBJ2-7; 13 bases are shared with TRBD2. In germline, CDR1 is MNHNS, CDR2 SASEGT. The CDR3 totals 15 residues. Losses at the gene ends were 6 bases for V and 6 bases for J; bases not matched to a gene: 8. CDR3 in DNA: TGTGCCAGCAGACTAGCGGGAGGGCCGGGAACCGAGCAGTACTTC. Its protein product is CASRLAGGPGTEQYF.

This clonotype has ten or more counts. This chain uses TRBV29-1 with TRBJ2-7; TRBD2 might be the D (5 bases). The CDR3 has 13 residues. Germline CDR1 and CDR2: SQVTM and ANQGSEA. Trimming cost V 4 bases and J 1 base, with 11 bases left between them. In nucleotides, the CDR3 is TGCAGCGTTGTAGGGCTAGCTTCCTACGAGCAGTACTTC. Its translation: CSVVGLASYEQYF.

This clonotype was counted many times. V is TRBV28 and J is TRBJ2-7, with D unclear. The germline gives CDR1 MDHEN, CDR2 SYDVKM. The V end lost 7 bases, the J end lost 5 bases, and 9 bases lay between the germline ends. This CDR3 contains 11 residues. The CDR3 sequence is CASTHIHEQYF. The CDR3 DNA reads as TGTGCCAGCACTCATATCCACGAGCAGTACTTC.

This clonotype has just a few counts. The genes are TRBV4-1 and TRBJ1-1, with TRBD1 as a possible D gene (6 bases). CDR1 is MGHRA and CDR2 is YSYEKL in the germline V gene. CDR3 length: 9 amino acids. The CDR3 region has the DNA TGCGCTCGGGGGCAGGGCGCTTTCTTT. Its translation: CARGQGAFF.

This clonotype was seen more than once but under ten times. This chain uses TRBV6-2 or TRBV6-3 with TRBJ2-3; D unclear. The CDR3 length is 16 residues. CDR1 MNHEY and CDR2 SVGEGT come from the germline V gene. Trimming took 5 bases from V and 2 from J, leaving 17 bases between them. For the CDR3, the DNA is TGTGCCAGCAGTCCTCCTTCTAGACCCATCACAGATACGCAGTATTTT. Protein sequence: CASSPPSRPITDTQYF.